The TCR beta chain under discussion was sequenced for a study of shared clonotypes between healthy human individuals. Sequencing was performed with immunoSEQ multiplex PCR; in TCRdb, only in-frame clones are kept and a portion is missing. The sample consists of some 690,000 clones, 90% of them appearing once. V was cut by 1 base and J by 5 bases, with 12 bases left in between. The CDR3 covers 14 residues. Germline-derived CDR1 and CDR2 are MGHRA and YSYEKL. The source is a man between 18 and 29 years old in good health. Some clones in this sample may be carry-over from other donors' samples. The sample was memory CD8+ T cells from PBMCs. Noted subset: CD45RO+ cells pooled with CCR7-negative TemRA cells. This chain joins TRBV4-1 and TRBJ2-7; D not resolved. The CDR3 DNA reads TGCGCCAGCAGCCAAGCCCCCGGACCTGACGAGCAGTACTTC. Translation: CASSQAPGPDEQYF.